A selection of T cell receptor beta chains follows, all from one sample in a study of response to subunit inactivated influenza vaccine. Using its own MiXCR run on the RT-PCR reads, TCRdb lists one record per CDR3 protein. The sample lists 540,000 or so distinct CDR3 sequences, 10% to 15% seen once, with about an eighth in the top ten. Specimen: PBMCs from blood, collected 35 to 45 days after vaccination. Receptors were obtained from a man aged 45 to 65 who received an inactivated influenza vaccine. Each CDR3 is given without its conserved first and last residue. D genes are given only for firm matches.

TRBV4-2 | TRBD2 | ASSDSGGPQETQY
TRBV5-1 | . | ASRGGTNEKLF
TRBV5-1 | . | ASSPDMDTQY
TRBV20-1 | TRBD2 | SATDRTSGNWAKNIQY
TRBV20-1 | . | SATFGSTEAF
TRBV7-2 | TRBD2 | ASSFRGGAGNEQF
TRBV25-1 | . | ASSEAFRTYNEQF
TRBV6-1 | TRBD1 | ASSLEGANTEAF
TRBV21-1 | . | ASPYSYNEQF
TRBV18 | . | ASSPLIFQGGNTEAF
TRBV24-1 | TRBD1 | ATSDLSGTASTDTQY
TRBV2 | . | ASGQEQY
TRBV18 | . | ASSPRGSGYEQY
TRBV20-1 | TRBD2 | SASVAGGPNTQY
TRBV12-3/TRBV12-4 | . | ASSVRDPLQTQY
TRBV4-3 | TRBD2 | ASSQGTSGSNEQF
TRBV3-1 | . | ASSQGAWGQPQH